Listed here are 32 T cell receptor beta chains from one sample, sequenced in a study of T cells in Graves' hyperthyroidism and ophthalmopathy. Researchers amplified the TCR beta CDR3 regions from RNA transcripts. The HTBI primer set was used in a first-round RT-PCR of the TCR CDR3. A single record per CDR3 protein comes from TCRdb applying MiXCR to the multiplex PCR reads. The sample has about 400,000 distinct CDR3 sequences, 15% to 19% seen once. The source material was blood. The source of these receptors is a woman aged 18 to 35 with Graves' hyperthyroidism.

This clonotype was observed a handful of times. V gene TRBV7-3 combines with J gene TRBJ2-1; 9 nucleotides match TRBD2. CDR1 and CDR2 (germline): SGHTA, FQGTGA. CDR3 length: 15 residues. The V and J ends lost 3 bases and 8 bases, in that order; junction bases with no gene match: 8. The CDR3 DNA reads as TGTGCCAGCAGCTTGGCGATAGCGGGGGTATATGAGCAGTTCTTC. Residues: CASSLAIAGVYEQFF.

This clonotype has just a few counts. CDR3 protein: CASSQAGFDQPQHF. CDR3 DNA sequence: TGTGCCAGCAGCCAAGCCGGTTTTGATCAGCCCCAGCATTTT. The genes are TRBV3-1 and TRBJ1-5, with D hard to call. V lost 1 base and J lost 5, with 9 bases in between. The CDR3 extends over 14 amino acids. The V gene's germline CDR1 is LGHDT and CDR2 YNNKEL (reference sequence).

This clonotype was seen a handful of times. The chain recombines TRBV6-6 with TRBJ1-6; D may be TRBD1 (6 bases). The V and J ends lost 0 bases and 8 bases respectively, with 11 bases between them. CDR1 and CDR2 (germline): MNHNY, SVGAGI (reference sequence). There are 15 residues in the CDR3. The CDR3 spells CASSYSTGWDSPLHF. The CDR3 DNA follows: TGTGCCAGCAGTTACTCGACAGGTTGGGATTCACCCCTCCACTTT.

This rearrangement joins TRBV20-1 to TRBJ1-2, with 8 bases matching TRBD1. Unmatched junction bases numbered 9, after V lost 3 bases and J lost 6 bases. CDR3 size: 14 residues. Germline V gene lookup returns CDR1 DFQATT and CDR2 SNEGSKA (reference sequence). CDR3 residues: CSASRGQGANGYTF. CDR3 nucleotides: TGCAGTGCTAGCAGAGGGCAGGGGGCCAATGGCTACACCTTC.

The chain has TRBV20-1 and TRBJ1-5; D gene ambiguous. There are 12 residues in the CDR3. CDR1 is DFQATT and CDR2 is SNEGSKA in the germline V gene (reference sequence). V lost 3 bases and J 5 bases, leaving 8 bases between the germline ends. In nucleotides, the CDR3 is TGCAGTGCTAGTACGGACGATCAGCCCCAGCATTTT. This codes for CSASTDDQPQHF.

This clonotype was seen only a few times. The V call is TRBV19, the J call TRBJ2-1; tentative D call: TRBD2 (7 bases). Germline CDR1 and CDR2: LNHDA and SQIVND (reference sequence). Trimming cost V 3 bases and J 9 bases, with 18 bases left between them. The CDR3 covers 15 residues. The CDR3 region has the DNA TGTGCCAGTAGTATGTGGGGGGGGGCCTTAGGTGAGCAGTTCTTC. Protein sequence: CASSMWGGALGEQFF.

This clonotype was counted ten times or more. V gene TRBV30 combines with J gene TRBJ2-1; tentatively, D is TRBD1 (6 bases). Trimming removed 0 bases from V and 5 bases from J, with 14 bases in between. Germline V gene data show CDR1 as GTSNPN and CDR2 as SVGIG (reference sequence). The CDR3 sequence is 15 residues long. CDR3 protein: CAWSVTRGGDNEQFF. The CDR3 DNA follows: TGTGCCTGGAGTGTAACCAGGGGTGGGGACAATGAGCAGTTCTTC. Using reference TRBV30 and TRBJ2-1 for the parts outside the CDR3, the full variable domain is SQTIHQWPATLVQPVGSPLSLECTVEGTSNPNLYWYRQAAGRGLQLLFYSVGIGQISSEVPQNLSASRPQDRQFILSSKKLLLSDSGFYLCAWSVTRGGDNEQFFGPGTRLTVL.

At least ten counts were recorded for this clonotype. In DNA form, the CDR3 reads TGTGCCAGCAGGCTGGGGGGGGCAGATGGCTACACCTTC. Its translation: CASRLGGADGYTF. The chain carries TRBV12-3 or TRBV12-4 and TRBJ1-2; a weak D match, TRBD1 (6 bases). Trimming pared 6 bases from V and 6 bases from J, leaving 14 bases between. The CDR3 contains 13 residues.

This clonotype was detected ten times or more. The chain links TRBV6-1 to TRBJ1-2, with D maybe TRBD1 (5 bases). CDR3 length: 15 amino acids. The germline CDR1 and CDR2 sequences are MNHNS and SASEGT. V lost 6 bases and J lost 1, with 15 bases in between. The CDR3 region is CASSLGGAINYGYTF. The CDR3 DNA is TGTGCCAGCAGCCTCGGAGGGGCAATTAACTATGGCTACACCTTC.

Regarding this clonotype: A much larger clonotype is one base distant, so this may be a read error. The chain carries TRBV28 and TRBJ2-1, with TRBD2 matching over 11 bases. V trimming: 5 bases; J trimming: 10 bases; junction bases outside the gene matches: 13. The CDR3 extends over 16 amino acids. The germline V gene has CDR1 MDHEN and CDR2 SYDVKM. The CDR3 bases are TGTGCCAGCAGTGACCTACTAGCGGGGGAACGTAGGGAGCAGTTCTTC. As protein: CASSDLLAGERREQFF.

This clonotype was counted at least ten times. The genes are TRBV27 and TRBJ2-7; 10 bases are a match to TRBD2. Trimming at V came to 0 bases and at J to 6 bases, leaving 5 bases not matched to a gene. CDR1 is MNHEY, CDR2 SMNVEV, per germline (reference sequence). The length of the CDR3 is 15 residues. The CDR3 loop is CASSLSASGSLEQYF. CDR3 coding DNA: TGTGCCAGCAGTTTATCGGCTAGCGGGAGTCTCGAGCAGTACTTC.

V and J are TRBV20-1 and TRBJ1-4; D ambiguous. V was pared by 6 bases and J by 0 bases, with 11 bases between. CDR3 length equals 14 residues. Germline CDR1 and CDR2: DFQATT and SNEGSKA (reference sequence). The CDR3 region is CSARTLATNEKLFF. CDR3 DNA sequence: TGCAGTGCCAGGACCCTTGCAACTAATGAAAAACTGTTTTTT.

This clonotype has ten or more counts. This chain joins TRBV5-5 and TRBJ1-2; D is possibly TRBD1 (5 bases). V lost 0 bases, J lost 2 bases, and 11 bases lay in between. The CDR3 contains 15 residues. The V gene's germline CDR1 is SGHKS and CDR2 YYEKEE (reference sequence). As DNA, the CDR3 is TGTGCCAGCAGCTTGGCCGGGGCAGTCAACTATGGCTACACCTTC. Its translation is CASSLAGAVNYGYTF.

Ten or more counts support this clonotype. This chain links TRBV20-1 with TRBJ2-1; D assignment may be TRBD1 or TRBD2 (6 bases each). This CDR3 comprises 13 residues. Germline assignment: CDR1 DFQATT and CDR2 SNEGSKA (reference sequence). The V gene lost 6 bases and the J gene lost 9 bases, with 18 bases spanning the gap. Here the CDR3 reads CSAGDSQGLEQFF. CDR3 in DNA: TGCAGTGCCGGGGACTCCCAGGGGCTTGAGCAGTTCTTC.

This clonotype was seen many times. The V call is TRBV11-2, the J call TRBJ1-2; possibly TRBD1 for D (5 bases). The CDR3 extends over 13 amino acids. V lost 3 bases and J lost 7, with 12 bases in between. From germline, CDR1 is SGHAT and CDR2 FQNNGV. The CDR3 reads CASSFLSGAGYTF. The CDR3 DNA follows: TGTGCCAGCAGCTTCCTAAGTGGGGCTGGCTACACCTTC. Full variable domain (missing parts from reference TRBV11-2 and TRBJ1-2): EAGVAQSPRYKIIEKRQSVAFWCNPISGHATLYWYQQILGQGPKLLIQFQNNGVVDDSQLPKDRFSAERLKGVDSTLKIQPAKLEDSAVYLCASSFLSGAGYTFGSGTRLTVV.

The table lists this clonotype with many counts. The genes are TRBV5-1 and TRBJ2-7; tentatively, D is TRBD1 (5 bases). CDR1 and CDR2 from the germline V gene are SGHRS and YFSETQ. Trimming took 0 bases from V and 0 from J, leaving 10 bases between them. This CDR3 contains 15 residues. The CDR3 spells CASSLDRPISYEQYF. In nucleotides, the CDR3 is TGCGCCAGCAGCTTGGACAGGCCTATCTCCTACGAGCAGTACTTC.

This clonotype was picked up many times. The chain links TRBV13 to TRBJ2-3, with 8 bases identical to TRBD1. CDR3 size: 16 residues. Germline assignment: CDR1 PRHDT and CDR2 FYEKMQ (reference sequence). Germline trimming cut 6 bases from V and 2 bases from J; bases unmatched to any gene: 10. CDR3 bases: TGTGCCAGCAGACTTACTAGGACAGGGATCACAGATACGCAGTATTTT. Its protein is CASRLTRTGITDTQYF.

This clonotype was counted once. V and J are TRBV7-9 and TRBJ1-3, with 7 bases identical to TRBD1. There are 14 residues in the CDR3. V shed 5 bases, J shed 3 bases, and the junction held 4 bases outside the gene matches. CDR1 and CDR2 (germline): SEHNR, FQNEAQ (reference sequence). CDR3: CASSETGDGNTIYF. In nucleotides, the CDR3 is TGTGCCAGCAGCGAAACAGGGGATGGAAACACCATATATTTT.

The CDR3 sequence is CASSPGLATGTDTQYF. In nucleotides, the CDR3 is TGTGCCAGTAGTCCCGGACTAGCTACTGGCACAGATACGCAGTATTTT. This chain connects TRBV19 to TRBJ2-3, with 8 bases fitting TRBD2. V lost 5 bases, J lost 1 base, and 8 bases stayed unmatched. The germline CDR1 and CDR2 sequences are LNHDA and SQIVND (reference sequence). The CDR3 spans 16 residues.

This clonotype showed up many times. The V gene is TRBV6-2 or TRBV6-3, the J gene TRBJ1-5; TRBD1 matches 7 bases. The length of the CDR3 is 14 residues. Germline V lookup: CDR1 MNHEY, CDR2 SVGEGT. V was clipped by 5 bases and J by 1 base; unmatched bases: 2. CDR3 bases: TGTGCCAGCAGTCAACAGGGGAGCAATCAGCCCCAGCATTTT. Its protein product is CASSQQGSNQPQHF.

This clonotype has just a few counts. The rearrangement uses TRBV15 and TRBJ2-7; no firm D call. The CDR3 runs to 13 residues. Germline lookup yields CDR1 LNHNV and CDR2 YYDKDF (reference sequence). The V end was cut by 6 bases, the J end by 3 bases, with 12 bases between. Written as DNA, the CDR3 is TGTGCCACCAGAGATGGAACAGACTACGAGCAGTACTTC. Translated, it gives CATRDGTDYEQYF.

To note about this clonotype: One end of the junction fails to match germline, which may point to a read error. This chain uses TRBV5-8 with TRBJ1-2; D might be TRBD1 (6 bases). Germline CDR1 and CDR2: SGHTS and YDEGEE. The CDR3 is 13 residues long. CDR3 amino acids: CVSSPGQRYGYTF. CDR3 bases: TGTGTCAGCAGCCCTGGACAGCGCTATGGCTACACCTTC.

In this sample, this clonotype turned up many times. This chain joins TRBV6-1 and TRBJ2-7; TRBD2 is a possible D gene (6 bases). CDR1 and CDR2 from the germline V gene are MNHNS and SASEGT. V was trimmed by 5 bases and J by 3 bases, leaving 20 bases between them. The CDR3 runs to 16 residues. The CDR3 is CASSYAPGGKLYEQYF. The CDR3 region has the DNA TGTGCCAGCAGTTATGCCCCAGGAGGGAAGCTCTACGAGCAGTACTTC.

Many counts were recorded for this clonotype. The chain has TRBV7-9 and TRBJ1-2, with D uncertain. V gave up 1 base and J gave up 2 bases, with 11 bases separating them. The germline V gene has CDR1 SEHNR and CDR2 FQNEAQ (reference sequence). The CDR3 is 15 residues long. DNA of the CDR3: TGTGCCAGCAGCTTAGTCGCCAGATCAAACTATGGCTACACCTTC. This sequence encodes CASSLVARSNYGYTF.

This clonotype was observed a few times. The CDR3 DNA sequence: TGTGCCAGCAGTATGGACATTAAAAACATTCAGTACTTC. Translation: CASSMDIKNIQYF. This rearrangement joins TRBV6-1 to TRBJ2-4, with a weak D call TRBD1 (5 bases). Germline CDR1 and CDR2: MNHNS and SASEGT. Trimming stripped 5 bases from V and 4 bases from J, with 9 bases between. The length of the CDR3 is 13 residues.

This clonotype showed up many times. The chain has TRBV11-3 and TRBJ2-7; possibly TRBD2 for D (7 bases). The germline V and J ends were trimmed by 1 base and 3 bases, with 13 bases remaining between them. The CDR3 loop spans 15 amino acids. Germline V lookup: CDR1 SGHNT, CDR2 YENEEA. The CDR3 protein is CASSLAGGQGYEQYF. The CDR3 coding sequence is TGTGCCAGCAGCTTAGCCGGGGGGCAAGGCTACGAGCAGTACTTC.

This clonotype was picked up many times. CDR3 sequence: CASSFREGVGYGYTF. CDR3 bases: TGTGCCAGCAGTTTTCGTGAAGGGGTGGGCTATGGCTACACCTTC. V is TRBV12-3 or TRBV12-4 and J is TRBJ1-2; D possibly corresponds to TRBD1 (5 bases). Trimming took 3 bases from V and 4 from J, leaving 15 bases between them. The CDR3 length is 15 residues.

The chain employs TRBV19 and TRBJ1-2; 8 bases are shared with TRBD1. The length of the CDR3 is 13 residues. Per germline, CDR1 LNHDA and CDR2 SQIVND (reference sequence). The trim removed 3 bases at V and 6 bases at J, leaving 3 bases unmatched. CDR3 in amino acids: CASSMAGGDGYTF. The DNA of the CDR3 is TGTGCCAGTAGTATGGCAGGGGGCGATGGCTACACCTTC.

The V and J genes are TRBV7-9 and TRBJ1-2; the D gene is possibly TRBD1 (6 bases). Per the germline V gene, CDR1 is SEHNR and CDR2 is FQNEAQ (reference sequence). Trimming took 4 bases from V and 4 from J, leaving 13 bases between them. This CDR3 is built from 14 residues. CDR3 amino acids: CASSSGQTFYGYTF. CDR3 sequence (DNA): TGTGCCAGCAGCTCCGGACAGACATTCTATGGCTACACCTTC.

This clonotype was found a few times. The rearrangement uses TRBV29-1 and TRBJ2-1, with unresolved D. Trimming pared 7 bases from V and 5 bases from J, leaving 3 bases between. Looked up from germline, CDR1 is SQVTM and CDR2 is ANQGSEA. This CDR3 comprises 9 residues. For the CDR3, the DNA is TGCAGCGCCGACAATGAGCAGTTCTTC. Translating gives CSADNEQFF.

In this sample, this clonotype turned up many times. This chain joins TRBV29-1 and TRBJ2-1; TRBD2 is a possible D gene (6 bases). Trimming left V 8 bases short and J 5 bases short, with 16 bases between. Germline-derived CDR1 and CDR2 are SQVTM and ANQGSEA. The CDR3 covers 13 residues. The CDR3 loop reads CSSLGGVNNEQFF. CDR3 coding DNA: TGCAGCTCTCTCGGCGGGGTGAACAATGAGCAGTTCTTC.

This clonotype was detected many times. This sequence joins TRBV11-3 and TRBJ2-1; either TRBD1 or TRBD2 may fit D (5 bases each). Germline V gives CDR1 SGHNT, CDR2 YENEEA. V dropped 6 bases and J dropped 5 bases, with 14 bases sitting between them. The CDR3 contains 14 residues. The CDR3 bases are TGTGCCAGCAGACCACCCGGGACCAACAATGAGCAGTTCTTC. Translating gives CASRPPGTNNEQFF. Full variable domain (missing parts from reference TRBV11-3 and TRBJ2-1): EAGVVQSPRYKIIEKKQPVAFWCNPISGHNTLYWYLQNLGQGPELLIRYENEEAVDDSQLPKDRFSAERLKGVDSTLKIQPAELGDSAVYLCASRPPGTNNEQFFGPGTRLTVL.